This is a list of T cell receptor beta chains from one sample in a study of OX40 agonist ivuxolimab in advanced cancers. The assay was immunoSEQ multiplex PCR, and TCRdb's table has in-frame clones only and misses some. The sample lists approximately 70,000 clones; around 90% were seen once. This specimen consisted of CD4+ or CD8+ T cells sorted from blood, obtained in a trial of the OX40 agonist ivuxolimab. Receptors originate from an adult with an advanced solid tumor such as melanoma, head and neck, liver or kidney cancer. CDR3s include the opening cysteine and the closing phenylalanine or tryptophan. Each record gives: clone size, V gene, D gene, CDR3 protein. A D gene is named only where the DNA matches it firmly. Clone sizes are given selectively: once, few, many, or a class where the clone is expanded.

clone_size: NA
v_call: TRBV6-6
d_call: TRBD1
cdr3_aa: CASSRTGGQETQYF

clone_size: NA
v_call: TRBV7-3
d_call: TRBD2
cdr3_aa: CASSLYGTSGDTQYF

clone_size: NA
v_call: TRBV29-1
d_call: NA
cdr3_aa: CSGGFSGNTIYF

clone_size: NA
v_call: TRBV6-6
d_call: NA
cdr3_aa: CASSSRRDGYTF

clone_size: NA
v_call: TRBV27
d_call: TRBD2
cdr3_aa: CASSLSAGGHTGELFF

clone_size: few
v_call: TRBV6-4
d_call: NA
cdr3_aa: CASSDYTGEPQHF

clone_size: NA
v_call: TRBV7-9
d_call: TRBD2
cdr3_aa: CASSPRLAVSTGELFF

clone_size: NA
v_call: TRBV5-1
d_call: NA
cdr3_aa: CASSLKQGTGNTIYF

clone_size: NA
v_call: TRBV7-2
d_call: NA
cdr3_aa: CASSLVSEAYNEQFF

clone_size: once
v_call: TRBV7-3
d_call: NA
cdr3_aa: CASSNGDTQYF

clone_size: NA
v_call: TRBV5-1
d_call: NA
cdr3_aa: CASSLGWSSYNEQFF

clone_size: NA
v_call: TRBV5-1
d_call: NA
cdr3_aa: CASSWAWDQPQHF

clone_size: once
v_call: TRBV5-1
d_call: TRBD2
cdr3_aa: CASSLSLAGYNEQFF

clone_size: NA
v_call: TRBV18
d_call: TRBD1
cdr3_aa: CASSLQGVAEAFF

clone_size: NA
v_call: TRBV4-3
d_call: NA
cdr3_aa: CASSQEDRAIYEQYF

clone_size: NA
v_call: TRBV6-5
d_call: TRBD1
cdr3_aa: CASSSGTVLNSPLHF

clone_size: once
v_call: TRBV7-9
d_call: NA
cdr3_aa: CASSPRAIGEQYF

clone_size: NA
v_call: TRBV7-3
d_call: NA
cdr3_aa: CASSIDRSEQYF

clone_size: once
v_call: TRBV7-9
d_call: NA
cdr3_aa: CASTLLRGGSSPLHF

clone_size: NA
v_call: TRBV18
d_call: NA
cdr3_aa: CASSGLEHGELFF

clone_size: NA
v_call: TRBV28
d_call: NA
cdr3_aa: CASTLAGHLQETQYF

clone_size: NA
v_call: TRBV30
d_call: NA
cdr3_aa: CAWKQGYQETQYF

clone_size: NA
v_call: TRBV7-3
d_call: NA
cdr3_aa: CASSPARVGGNVLTF

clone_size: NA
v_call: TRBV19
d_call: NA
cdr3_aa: CASSSQATGTEAFF

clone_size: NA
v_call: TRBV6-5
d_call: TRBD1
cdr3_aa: CASSFGTGGTGELFF

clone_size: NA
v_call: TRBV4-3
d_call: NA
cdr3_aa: CASSQDFTYNEQFF

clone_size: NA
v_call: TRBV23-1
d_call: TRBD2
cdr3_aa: CASQTIAGVLSYEQYF

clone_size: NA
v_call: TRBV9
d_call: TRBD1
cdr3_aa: CASSSSRDRGQEEQYF

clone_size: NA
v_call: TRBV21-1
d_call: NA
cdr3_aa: CASSNRGLGHNSPLHF

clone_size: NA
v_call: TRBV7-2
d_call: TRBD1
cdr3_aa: CASSPGGQGSETQYF

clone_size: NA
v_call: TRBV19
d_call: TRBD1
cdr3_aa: CASSPPQGRNQPQHF

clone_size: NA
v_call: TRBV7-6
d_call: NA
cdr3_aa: CASSLGYNEQFF

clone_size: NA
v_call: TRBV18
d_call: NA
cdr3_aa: CASSRDGPPDEQYF

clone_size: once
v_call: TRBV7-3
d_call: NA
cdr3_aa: CASSSSRANNYNEQFF

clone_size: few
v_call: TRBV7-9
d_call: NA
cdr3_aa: CASSLAPGEGNTEAFF

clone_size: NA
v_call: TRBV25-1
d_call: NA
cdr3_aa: CASSLSGANVLTF

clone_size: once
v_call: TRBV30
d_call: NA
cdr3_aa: CAWADGLDGNTIYF